The rows below give T cell receptor beta chains drawn from one sample of a study of Ad26.COV2.S vaccination and SARS-CoV-2 variants. The data were produced by immunoSEQ multiplex PCR, yet TCRdb's version contains in-frame clones alone and is incomplete. This sample has approximately 360,000 clones; around 82% occur once, and the top ten carry about 7.4%. Source: peripheral blood, taken in a trial of Ad26.COV2.S vaccine versus placebo. The receptors stem from a person between 18 and 65 years old who received the Ad26.COV2.S COVID-19 vaccine or a placebo. Both conserved end residues are trimmed from each CDR3. Size is omitted from some rows. Given values are once, few, many or a class for expanded clones.

-	TRBV2	ASETPGGTEAF
-	TRBV5-1	ASSLRLAGRDTQY
-	TRBV18	ASSPPGNTEAF
-	TRBV27	ASRPLQGKTGGYT
few	TRBV5-5	ASSSLRIAQY
-	TRBV25-1	ASSERLAGVTGELF
once	TRBV5-1	ASSLVSGTYNEQF
-	TRBV6-5	ASSFEGDVQY
-	TRBV6-1	ASSELIGQGMETQY
-	TRBV29-1	SVGNAYGYT
-	TRBV18	ASSPLRGNQETQY
-	TRBV2	ASSRQGSQETQY
-	TRBV19	ASSIGTGRVSGNTIY
-	TRBV9	ASSVASGTDTQY
-	TRBV7-9	ASSSRTSGTDTQY
-	TRBV9	ASSEAGGSYNEQF
-	TRBV7-6	ASSLDPSSYEQY
-	TRBV3-1/TRBV3-2	ASSQGSGGFTGELF
-	TRBV18	ASSPSRYEQY
few	TRBV27	ASSLKGSFRQPQH
-	TRBV5-6	ASSLDKPGYT
-	TRBV19	ASSIGALAGTDTQY
-	TRBV4-1	ASSQVRTGKGVEQF